This passage covers 10 T cell receptor beta chains from one sample sequenced in a study of Ad26.COV2.S vaccination and SARS-CoV-2 variants. The sample's treatment: roughly 20 received Ad26.COV2.S at low or high dose, single or two shots; several received placebo; per-sample allocation not given. On day 63 after the first injection, vaccine and placebo recipients gave samples. Assay used: immunoSEQ multiplex PCR; TCRdb lists only in-frame clones, some missing. Among 360,000 or so clones listed, roughly 84% were seen once. Sequenced here: peripheral blood, sampled in a trial of Ad26.COV2.S vaccine versus placebo. These receptors were taken from a person aged 18-65 years who received the Ad26.COV2.S COVID-19 vaccine or a placebo.

The J gene is TRBJ2-2, the V gene TRBV7-2, with TRBD2 as a possible D gene (6 bases). CDR1 SGHTA and CDR2 FQGNSA come from the germline V gene. The germline V and J ends were trimmed by 4 bases and 5 bases, with 17 bases remaining between them. This CDR3 comprises 16 residues. The CDR3 DNA follows: TGTGCCAGCAGCTCCGGGAGAACAGCATTTACCGGGGAGCTGTTTTTT. Translating it yields CASSSGRTAFTGELFF. Based on the CDR3 plus reference TRBV7-2 and TRBJ2-2, the full variable domain is GAGVSQSPSNKVTEKGKDVELRCDPISGHTALYWYRQSLGQGLEFLIYFQGNSAPDKSGLPSDRFSAERTGGSVSTLTIQRTQQEDSAVYLCASSSGRTAFTGELFFGEGSRLTVL.

The chain combines TRBV9 with TRBJ2-1; D is undetermined. This CDR3 has 14 residues. CDR1 and CDR2 from the germline V gene are SGDLS and YYNGEE. V lost 7 bases and J lost 3, with 14 bases in between. The CDR3 loop reads CASSQSVGYNEQFF. CDR3 DNA: TGTGCCAGCTCTCAGTCCGTCGGCTACAATGAGCAGTTCTTC.

The chain recombines TRBV29-1 with TRBJ1-1; possible D gene TRBD1, 5 bases. V dropped 3 bases and J dropped 7 bases, with 12 bases sitting between them. The CDR3 extends over 12 amino acids. Germline-derived CDR1 and CDR2 are SQVTM and ANQGSEA. Here the CDR3 reads CSVDQRTGEAFF. Here the CDR3 DNA reads TGCAGCGTTGATCAACGCACAGGTGAAGCTTTCTTT. The full variable domain, in which reference TRBV29-1 and TRBJ1-1 provide the parts outside the CDR3, is SAVISQKPSRDICQRGTSLTIQCQVDSQVTMMFWYRQQPGQSLTLIATANQGSEATYESGFVIDKFPISRPNLTFSTLTVSNMSPEDSSIYLCSVDQRTGEAFFGQGTRLTVV.

The J gene is TRBJ1-1, the V gene TRBV7-3, with no clear D. Per germline, CDR1 SGHTA and CDR2 FQGTGA. The CDR3 is 16 amino acids. V was clipped by 5 bases and J by 1 base, with 17 bases between them. CDR3 amino acids: CASSPWTVTENTEAFF. The CDR3 DNA reads as TGTGCCAGCAGCCCTTGGACGGTGACGGAGAACACTGAAGCTTTCTTT.

This clone has a single count. This chain joins TRBV4-3 and TRBJ1-2; perhaps TRBD1 as D (5 bases). The germline gives CDR1 LGHNA, CDR2 YSLEER. CDR3 size: 16 residues. The germline V and J ends were trimmed by 0 bases and 4 bases, with 15 bases remaining between them. The DNA of the CDR3 is TGCGCCAGCAGCCAAGATCCGCAGGGACCTTTCTATGGCTACACCTTC. Amino acids: CASSQDPQGPFYGYTF.

Points on this clone: The sample carries other DNA sequences with the same CDR3. The V call is TRBV5-1, the J call TRBJ1-2, with D possibly TRBD1 on 6 matching bases. CDR3 length equals 13 residues. The germline CDR1 and CDR2 sequences are SGHRS and YFSETQ. V lost 2 bases to trimming and J lost 5 bases, with 10 bases between them. The CDR3 DNA follows: TGCGCCAGCAGCTTACAGGGAAATTATGGCTACACCTTC. Translating it yields CASSLQGNYGYTF.

The rearrangement joins TRBV19 to TRBJ2-5; 11 positions agree with TRBD2. J was trimmed by 6 bases and V by 8 bases; bases with no gene match: 8. Germline assignment: CDR1 LNHDA and CDR2 SQIVND (reference sequence). This CDR3 is built from 14 residues. The CDR3 DNA sequence: TGTGCCAGTCGTCCTAGCGGGGGGCTGAAGACCCAGTACTTC. Translated: CASRPSGGLKTQYF. The complete variable domain, with remaining parts taken from reference TRBV19 and TRBJ2-5, reads DGGITQSPKYLFRKEGQNVTLSCEQNLNHDAMYWYRQDPGQGLRLIYYSQIVNDFQKGDIAEGYSVSREKKESFPLTVTSAQKNPTAFYLCASRPSGGLKTQYFGPGTRLLVL.

The J gene is TRBJ2-5, the V gene TRBV27, with TRBD1 as a possible D gene (5 bases). The germline V gene has CDR1 MNHEY and CDR2 SMNVEV (reference sequence). The CDR3 covers 17 residues. Trimming shortened V by 5 bases and J by 4 bases, and 23 bases separated the two germline ends. The CDR3 DNA is TGTGCCAGCAGTGCGCGAAACAGGCCTAGGGTTGGAGAGACCCAGTACTTC. Amino acid sequence: CASSARNRPRVGETQYF.

In this sample, this clone turned up once. The rearrangement joins TRBV6-5 to TRBJ2-1; 8 bases are shared with TRBD2. CDR3 length: 16 amino acids. Germline CDR1 is MNHEY and CDR2 is SVGAGI. Trimming cost V 0 bases and J 4 bases; bases outside gene matches: 5. CDR3 bases: TGTGCCAGCAGTTACTCGGCGGGGGGAAGATACAATGAGCAGTTCTTC. This gives the protein CASSYSAGGRYNEQFF.

The chain employs TRBV20-1 and TRBJ1-2; 9 positions match TRBD1. CDR3 length equals 15 residues. From germline, CDR1 is DFQATT and CDR2 SNEGSKA (reference sequence). V was pared by 3 bases and J by 4 bases, with 9 bases of the junction left unmatched. In DNA, the CDR3 is TGCAGTGCTAGTAAAGCACAGGGGGCGGGCTATGGCTACACCTTC. Translating gives CSASKAQGAGYGYTF.